The rows below give T cell receptor beta chains drawn from one sample of a study of blood T cells in healthy people across ages. TCRdb reanalysed the 5' RACE reads using MiXCR and keeps one entry per CDR3 protein. The sample includes hundreds of thousands of distinct CDR3 sequences, 58% of them seen just once. The sequencing input was blood. The source is a man aged 60-69 years in good health. The conserved cysteine and the conserved F or W are not part of the CDR3 here. Size is stated for part of the rows, as once, few or many counts, or as a class when the clone is expanded.

TRBV9	few	TRBJ1-5	ASSVGASNQPQH
TRBV19	.	TRBJ2-5	ASSLGLPGEQY
TRBV2	.	TRBJ2-1	ASSKRQGGETQF
TRBV20-1	.	TRBJ2-5	SARALGLETQY
TRBV20-1	.	TRBJ2-1	SARSGTGINEQF
TRBV5-1	.	TRBJ2-3	ASSLVLAEGTDTQY
TRBV11-2	few	.	ASSSDRFYEQY
TRBV12-3/TRBV12-4	.	TRBJ2-7	ASSLWVAVYEQY
TRBV6-6	.	TRBJ1-6	ASSYSRDRGNSPLH
TRBV7-2	.	TRBJ2-5	ASSHPGAQETQY
TRBV28	.	TRBJ2-7	ASSLLDRLTEQY
TRBV20-1	.	TRBJ2-1	SARNPSGGYNEQF
TRBV20-1	.	TRBJ2-5	SARDPQGTQETQY
TRBV29-1	few	TRBJ1-1	SVVRGVTEAF
TRBV29-1	few	TRBJ1-1	SVETGGNTEAF
TRBV6-1	.	TRBJ2-2	ASSEGHRRGTGELF
TRBV12-3/TRBV12-4	.	TRBJ2-4	ASSLKQGAREQY
TRBV20-1	.	TRBJ2-2	SARVAGTLAGELF
TRBV7-9	.	TRBJ2-3	ASSKTSVVDTQY
TRBV29-1	few	TRBJ2-5	SGRGDRQSQETQY
TRBV21-1	.	TRBJ2-2	ANSPQERGKNTGELF
TRBV3-1	.	TRBJ2-5	ASSQPGTGLETQY